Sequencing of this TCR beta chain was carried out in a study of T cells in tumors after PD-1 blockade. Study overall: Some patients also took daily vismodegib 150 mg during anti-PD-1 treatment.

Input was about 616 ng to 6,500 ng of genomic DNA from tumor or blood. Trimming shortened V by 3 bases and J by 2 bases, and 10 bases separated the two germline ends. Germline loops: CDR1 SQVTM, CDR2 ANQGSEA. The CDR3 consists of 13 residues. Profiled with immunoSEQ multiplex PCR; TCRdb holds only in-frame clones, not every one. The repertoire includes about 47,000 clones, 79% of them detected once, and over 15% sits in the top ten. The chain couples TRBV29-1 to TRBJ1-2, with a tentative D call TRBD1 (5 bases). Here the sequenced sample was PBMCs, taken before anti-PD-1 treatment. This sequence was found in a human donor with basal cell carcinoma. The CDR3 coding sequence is TGCAGCGTTGAGTCTGGGGGAAACTATGGCTACACCTTC. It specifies CSVESGGNYGYTF. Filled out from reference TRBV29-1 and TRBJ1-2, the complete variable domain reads SAVISQKPSRDICQRGTSLTIQCQVDSQVTMMFWYRQQPGQSLTLIATANQGSEATYESGFVIDKFPISRPNLTFSTLTVSNMSPEDSSIYLCSVESGGNYGYTFGSGTRLTVV.